These T cell receptor beta chains were read from a single sample in a study of blood T cell repertoires in COVID-19. Only in-frame clones appear in the TCRdb table, and some are missing; sequencing was by immunoSEQ multiplex PCR. This sample has 240,000 or so clones, with around three quarters found just once. Material for sequencing was peripheral blood. The source of these receptors is a woman older than 75 with acute or convalescent COVID-19. Both conserved end residues are part of each CDR3. A D gene is named only where the DNA matches it firmly. Clone sizes are given selectively: once, few, many, or a class where the clone is expanded.

>TRBJ2-1|few|TRBD2|TRBV7-2
CASSSQSGGAWNEQFF
TGTGCCAGCAGCTCCCAGAGCGGGGGGGCCTGGAATGAGCAGTTCTTC
>TRBJ1-6|once|TRBD1|TRBV9
CASSLRQGWNSPLHF
TGTGCCAGCAGCTTGAGACAGGGATGGAATTCACCCCTCCACTTT
>TRBJ1-2|few|TRBD1|TRBV3-1/TRBV3-2
CASSLQPGTGPLYYGYTF
TGTGCCAGCAGCCTTCAACCCGGGACAGGGCCCTTATACTATGGCTACACCTTC
>TRBJ2-7|-|TRBD2|TRBV18
CASSSRLAGDLYEQYF
TGTGCCAGCTCATCCCGACTAGCGGGAGACTTGTACGAGCAGTACTTC
>TRBJ1-6|once|-|TRBV18
CASSPFRLDNSPLHF
TGTGCCAGCTCACCTTTTCGTCTAGATAATTCACCCCTCCACTTT
>TRBJ1-5|many|-|TRBV6-5
CASSRTGTSNQPQHF
TGTGCCAGCAGTCGGACCGGGACATCTAATCAGCCCCAGCATTTT
>TRBJ1-5|few|-|TRBV6-6
CASSYSTGMSQPQHF
TGTGCCAGCAGTTATTCTACAGGGATGAGTCAGCCCCAGCATTTT
>TRBJ1-2|-|-|TRBV6-5
CASSRAANYGYTF
TGTGCCAGCAGCAGGGCAGCCAACTATGGCTACACCTTC
>TRBJ1-3|-|-|TRBV28
CASSLIAGISGNTIYF
TGTGCCAGCAGTTTAATAGCAGGGATCTCTGGAAACACCATATATTTT
>TRBJ2-7|once|-|TRBV3-1/TRBV3-2
CASSLDGISYEQYF
TGTGCCAGCAGCCTCGACGGGATCTCCTACGAGCAGTACTTC
>TRBJ1-6|few|TRBD1|TRBV2
CASSEAGTGVSPLHF
TGTGCCAGCAGTGAAGCAGGGACAGGGGTTTCACCCCTCCACTTT
>TRBJ1-5|-|TRBD1|TRBV29-1
CSVSEGQGGRPQHF
TGCAGCGTGTCCGAGGGACAGGGGGGTCGGCCCCAGCATTTT
>TRBJ2-7|-|-|TRBV27
CASSPLSGREQYF
TGTGCCAGCAGTCCACTATCAGGGAGGGAGCAGTACTTC
>TRBJ1-2|-|TRBD1|TRBV5-4
CASRRTGGVYGYTF
TGTGCCAGCAGGCGGACAGGGGGAGTCTATGGCTACACCTTC
>TRBJ1-2|-|-|TRBV5-6
CASSLGRGYGYTF
TGTGCCAGCAGCTTGGGCAGGGGCTATGGCTACACCTTC
>TRBJ1-2|-|-|TRBV7-8
CASSATANYGYTF
TGTGCCAGCAGCGCGACAGCTAACTATGGCTACACCTTC
>TRBJ1-2|-|-|TRBV6-1
CASSVATVTAGYTF
TGTGCCAGCAGTGTAGCGACAGTAACTGCTGGCTACACCTTC
>TRBJ1-6|-|-|TRBV7-8
CASSSGQLNSPLHF
TGTGCCAGCAGCTCCGGACAGTTGAATTCACCCCTCCACTTT
>TRBJ1-5|-|-|TRBV24-1
CATSAAGESQPQHF
TGTGCCACCAGTGCCGCAGGGGAGAGTCAGCCCCAGCATTTT
>TRBJ2-7|-|TRBD2|TRBV5-6
CASSLATTSGADEQYF
TGTGCCAGCAGCTTGGCCACGACTAGCGGGGCGGACGAGCAGTACTTC
>TRBJ2-5|-|TRBD1|TRBV29-1
CSHIGGETQYF
TGCAGCCACATAGGGGGCGAGACCCAGTACTTC
>TRBJ1-1|-|-|TRBV18
CASSPRGSTEAFF
TGTGCCAGCTCACCTAGGGGGTCCACTGAAGCTTTCTTT
>TRBJ2-1|-|-|TRBV7-7
CASSLGTTTYNEQFF
TGTGCCAGCAGCTTAGGGACTACCACTTACAATGAGCAGTTCTTC
>TRBJ2-1|-|-|TRBV19
CASSIHGRGQFF
TGTGCCAGTAGTATTCACGGGAGAGGGCAGTTCTTC
>TRBJ2-3|few|-|TRBV24-1
CATSDRFGSDTQYF
TGTGCCACCAGTGATCGGTTCGGGTCAGATACGCAGTATTTT